This TCR beta chain was observed in a study of T cell repertoires in cytomegalovirus infection. Study-wide background: Indications of both CMV infection and matching HLA type were provided by public TCR beta signatures.

TCRdb reprocessed the reads via MiXCR and lists one record per CDR3 protein. The table records hundreds of thousands of distinct CDR3 sequences, 20% to 25% of them present only once. This clonotype was found many times. The antigen is unknown. Study-wide findings and caveats: CMV carriers with the relevant HLA were identified by cumulative public TCR beta family frequency. HLA-C-restricted CMV-specific TCR beta clonotypes were dominant in the ex vivo response.

The length of the CDR3 is 15 residues. Per germline, CDR1 SGHVS and CDR2 FNYEAQ. The J segment lost 4 bases and the V segment lost 2 bases, leaving 4 bases of the junction unmatched. Sequencing was carried out using CD8+ T cells from PBMCs. The TCR sequence derives from a human donor in good health (CMV status not recorded). Some clones in this sample may be carry-over from other donors' samples. The V and J genes are TRBV7-6 and TRBJ2-1; 8 bases agree with TRBD2. CDR3 DNA sequence: TGTGCCAGCAGCTTATCTAGCGGGTCGTACAATGAGCAGTTCTTC. Protein product: CASSLSSGSYNEQFF.